Shown below are 24 T cell receptor beta chains from a single sample sequenced in a study of CD4+ T cells in melanoma. Using immunoSEQ multiplex PCR, the repertoire was profiled, and TCRdb retains in-frame clones only, with some absent. The table lists roughly 60,000 clones, over 60% of them singletons. The sequencing sample was made of tumor tissue. The receptors stem from a human donor with melanoma.

The CDR3 region is CASSARGPGDTIYF. In DNA, the CDR3 is TGTGCCAGCAGTGCTCGGGGCCCCGGGGACACCATATATTTT. The chain couples TRBV2 to TRBJ1-3, with D possibly TRBD1 on 5 matching bases. This CDR3 contains 14 residues. Germline V gives CDR1 SNHLY, CDR2 FYNNEI. V lost 4 bases and J 8 bases, leaving 15 bases between the germline ends.

The chain combines TRBV2 with TRBJ2-1; 8 bases map to TRBD1. After removal of 7 bases from V and 5 bases from J, the junction contained 7 bases not matched to a gene. Germline CDR1 reads SNHLY; CDR2 reads FYNNEI. This CDR3 region has 14 residues. CDR3 in amino acids: CASTLSTGDNEQFF. The CDR3 DNA is TGTGCCAGCACACTTTCGACAGGGGACAATGAGCAGTTCTTC.

The chain has TRBV2 and TRBJ1-5; 7 bases align to TRBD1. The CDR3 spans 15 residues. J lost 4 bases, V lost 1 base, and 4 bases had no gene match. Germline values: CDR1 SNHLY, CDR2 FYNNEI. The chain's CDR3 is CASSEVGTENQPQHF. In nucleotides, the CDR3 is TGTGCCAGCAGTGAAGTCGGGACAGAGAATCAGCCCCAGCATTTT.

V gene TRBV6-6 combines with J gene TRBJ2-5; TRBD2 matches 7 bases. The CDR3 covers 14 residues. CDR1 and CDR2 from the germline V gene are MNHNY and SVGAGI (reference sequence). The V gene end was trimmed by 5 bases and the J gene end by 5 bases; junction bases not matched to a gene: 8. The CDR3 DNA reads TGTGCCAGCAGTCCACTAGCGAAGTCGGAGACCCAGTACTTC. Translation: CASSPLAKSETQYF.

The rearrangement links TRBV9 to TRBJ1-2, with D possibly TRBD1 on 6 matching bases. The CDR3 consists of 15 residues. With 4 bases removed from V and 3 bases from J, the gap between germline ends came to 16 bases. The germline CDR1 and CDR2 sequences are SGDLS and YYNGEE. This chain's CDR3 is CASSIQGHGYYGYTF. CDR3 nucleotide sequence: TGTGCCAGCAGCATCCAGGGACATGGATACTATGGCTACACCTTC.

This clone is a singleton in its sample. The chain recombines TRBV9 with TRBJ2-7, with D unclear. Trimming removed 0 bases from V and 2 bases from J, with 9 bases in between. Germline V gene data show CDR1 as SGDLS and CDR2 as YYNGEE. This CDR3 comprises 14 residues. The CDR3 nucleotides are TGTGCCAGCAGCGTAGATGGGCGCGCCTACGAGCAGTACTTC. Encoded protein: CASSVDGRAYEQYF.

This clone occurred once. V gene TRBV5-1 combines with J gene TRBJ1-2; TRBD1 matches at 8 bases. V shed 3 bases and J 10 bases; nucleotides not matched to a gene: 5. The CDR3 loop spans 12 amino acids. Germline assignment: CDR1 SGHRS and CDR2 YFSETQ. The CDR3 reads CASSYGQGDYTF. Here the CDR3 DNA reads TGCGCCAGCAGCTACGGACAGGGCGACTACACCTTC. Full variable domain (rest looked up from reference TRBV5-1 and TRBJ1-2): KAGVTQTPRYLIKTRGQQVTLSCSPISGHRSVSWYQQTPGQGLQFLFEYFSETQRNKGNFPGRFSGRQFSNSRSEMNVSTLELGDSALYLCASSYGQGDYTFGSGTRLTVV.

This chain connects TRBV4-2 to TRBJ2-2; 7 bases are a match to TRBD1. Germline CDR1 reads LGHNA; CDR2 reads YNFKEQ. Trimming at V came to 5 bases and at J to 0 bases, leaving 3 bases not matched to a gene. This CDR3 comprises 15 residues. CDR3 nucleotides: TGTGCCAGCAGCTTCCAGGGGGCGAACACCGGGGAGCTGTTTTTT. Translating it yields CASSFQGANTGELFF.

The V call is TRBV14, the J call TRBJ2-7, with 9 nucleotides matching TRBD1. Per the germline V gene, CDR1 is SGHDN and CDR2 is FVKESK. V lost 3 bases and J lost 5; bases outside the gene matches: 5. The CDR3 has 14 amino acids. CDR3 DNA: TGTGCCAGCAGCCATGGCGGGACAGGGAACGAGCAGTACTTC. It encodes CASSHGGTGNEQYF. Based on the CDR3 plus reference TRBV14 and TRBJ2-7, the full variable domain is EAGVTQFPSHSVIEKGQTVTLRCDPISGHDNLYWYRRVMGKEIKFLLHFVKESKQDESGMPNNRFLAERTGGTYSTLKVQPAELEDSGVYFCASSHGGTGNEQYFGPGTRLTVT.

The chain uses TRBV9 and TRBJ1-5; possible D gene TRBD1, 5 bases. This CDR3 has 15 residues. Trimming stripped 0 bases from V and 3 bases from J, with 10 bases between. The germline V gene encodes CDR1 SGDLS and CDR2 YYNGEE. CDR3 sequence: CASSVAGLDNQPQHF. CDR3 DNA sequence: TGTGCCAGCAGCGTAGCAGGGCTCGACAATCAGCCCCAGCATTTT.

This clone was detected once. The chain has TRBV15 and TRBJ1-5, with 10 bases lining up with TRBD1. CDR1 and CDR2 from the germline V gene are LNHNV and YYDKDF (reference sequence). V gave up 1 base and J gave up 2 bases; unmatched junction bases: 8. The CDR3 sequence is 18 residues long. The CDR3 reads CATSRGGQGSIGNQPQHF. For the CDR3, the DNA is TGTGCCACCAGCAGAGGGGGACAGGGGTCAATAGGCAATCAGCCCCAGCATTTT.

Remarks on this clone: At the DNA level, this CDR3 is encoded by other sequences in the same sample as well. The rearrangement joins TRBV7-2 to TRBJ2-5, with D tentatively TRBD1 (5 bases). CDR1 and CDR2 (germline): SGHTA, FQGNSA. There are 13 residues in the CDR3. Trimming cost V 5 bases and J 4 bases, with 11 bases left between them. The CDR3 DNA sequence: TGTGCCAGCAGCCCCCAGGGCGGAGAGACCCAGTACTTC. Residues: CASSPQGGETQYF.

The chain couples TRBV5-1 to TRBJ2-1, with 10 bases fitting TRBD2. V lost 4 bases, J lost 1 base, and 2 bases stayed unmatched. The germline gives CDR1 SGHRS, CDR2 YFSETQ. The CDR3 consists of 15 residues. CDR3 sequence reads: CASSTSGASYNEQFF. Written as DNA, the CDR3 is TGCGCCAGCAGCACTAGCGGGGCTTCCTACAATGAGCAGTTCTTC.

Judged by abundance, this clone is medium-sized. The chain is built from TRBV25-1 and TRBJ2-3; D remains ambiguous. V lost 8 bases to trimming and J lost 4 bases, with 10 bases between them. Germline V CDR1 and CDR2: MGHDK, SYGVNS. This CDR3 spans 12 amino acids. CDR3 DNA: TGTGCCAGCTCCTTCAGGTCAGATACGCAGTATTTT. It encodes CASSFRSDTQYF.

This clone was recorded once. The chain links TRBV5-1 to TRBJ2-7; D perhaps matches TRBD2 (6 bases). The V gene's germline CDR1 is SGHRS and CDR2 YFSETQ. The CDR3 totals 14 residues. V was clipped by 0 bases and J by 7 bases, with 14 bases between them. CDR3 in DNA: TGCGCCAGCAGCTTGGTGGGGGGACGTGATGAGCAGTACTTC. It specifies CASSLVGGRDEQYF. The full variable domain, its missing parts supplied by reference TRBV5-1 and TRBJ2-7, is KAGVTQTPRYLIKTRGQQVTLSCSPISGHRSVSWYQQTPGQGLQFLFEYFSETQRNKGNFPGRFSGRQFSNSRSEMNVSTLELGDSALYLCASSLVGGRDEQYFGPGTRLTVT.

The V call is TRBV19, the J call TRBJ1-5; 7 nucleotides align to TRBD1. Trimming removed 3 bases from V and 0 bases from J; junction bases left unmatched: 11. The CDR3 runs 18 residues. CDR1 is LNHDA and CDR2 is SQIVND in the germline V gene (reference sequence). This CDR3 reads CASSMGWTGPYSNQPQHF. CDR3 sequence (DNA): TGTGCCAGTAGTATGGGTTGGACAGGACCCTATAGCAATCAGCCCCAGCATTTT.

This clone has a count of ten or more. The chain employs TRBV6-5 and TRBJ2-7; D may be TRBD2 (5 bases). The CDR3 is 13 residues long. Looked up from germline, CDR1 is MNHEY and CDR2 is SVGAGI. The V and J ends lost 5 bases and 0 bases respectively, with 8 bases between them. Here the CDR3 DNA reads TGTGCCAGCAGTCTGACTACCTCCTACGAGCAGTACTTC. This encodes CASSLTTSYEQYF.

The chain employs TRBV7-9 and TRBJ1-2; D gene ambiguous. V lost 1 base, J lost 0 bases, and 12 bases lay in between. Germline V gene data show CDR1 as SEHNR and CDR2 as FQNEAQ (reference sequence). The CDR3 is made up of 16 amino acids. The CDR3 DNA follows: TGTGCCAGCAGCTTAGTTGATCGGGAGGCTAACTATGGCTACACCTTC. Translated: CASSLVDREANYGYTF.

The chain joins TRBV7-2 to TRBJ1-6; D gene uncertain. Trimming pared 5 bases from V and 7 bases from J, leaving 18 bases between. The CDR3 length is 16 residues. Germline V gene lookup returns CDR1 SGHTA and CDR2 FQGNSA. The CDR3 reads CASSQLGEGSNSPLHF. The CDR3 nucleotides are TGTGCCAGCAGCCAATTAGGTGAAGGGAGCAATTCACCCCTCCACTTT.

The chain combines TRBV18 with TRBJ1-2; a possible D gene is TRBD1 (5 bases). The germline V gene encodes CDR1 KGHSH and CDR2 LQKENI. CDR3 size: 15 residues. V lost 0 bases and J lost 8, with 16 bases in between. Written as DNA, the CDR3 is TGTGCCAGCTCACCACCGGCAGGGCAAGGTGAAGGCTACACCTTC. This sequence encodes CASSPPAGQGEGYTF.

To note about this clone: Additional DNA sequences in this sample encode the identical CDR3. J is TRBJ2-7 and V is TRBV5-1; 8 nucleotides match TRBD1. There are 15 residues in the CDR3. Germline assignment: CDR1 SGHRS and CDR2 YFSETQ. The V and J ends lost 2 bases and 2 bases, in that order; junction bases with no gene match: 6. The CDR3 loop reads CASSLWTGPTYEQYF. In DNA form, the CDR3 reads TGCGCCAGCAGCTTATGGACAGGGCCGACCTACGAGCAGTACTTC.

The genes are TRBV19 and TRBJ1-1; D is unresolved. Trimming removed 5 bases from V and 0 bases from J, with 10 bases in between. Germline values: CDR1 LNHDA, CDR2 SQIVND (reference sequence). The CDR3 sequence is 14 residues long. The CDR3 coding sequence is TGTGCCAGTAGTTCTCGATACATGAACACTGAAGCTTTCTTT. Residues: CASSSRYMNTEAFF. The entire variable domain, with the rest obtained from reference TRBV19 and TRBJ1-1, is as follows: DGGITQSPKYLFRKEGQNVTLSCEQNLNHDAMYWYRQDPGQGLRLIYYSQIVNDFQKGDIAEGYSVSREKKESFPLTVTSAQKNPTAFYLCASSSRYMNTEAFFGQGTRLTVV.

This clone was recorded once. This likely reflects a read error, since a far larger clone is one base away. Other DNA sequences in the same sample also yield this CDR3. The chain carries TRBV5-4 and TRBJ1-1; D not resolved. V was clipped by 2 bases and J by 1 base, with 6 bases between them. From germline, CDR1 is SGHNT and CDR2 YYREEE (reference sequence). The CDR3 is 13 residues long. This chain's CDR3 is CASSLNQNTEAFF. The CDR3 DNA follows: TGTGCCAGCAGCTTAAACCAGAACACTGAAGCTTTCTTT.

J is TRBJ1-1 and V is TRBV5-1; TRBD1 might be the D (6 bases). The CDR3 covers 16 residues. Germline CDR1 reads SGHRS; CDR2 reads YFSETQ. V lost 5 bases to trimming and J lost 0 bases, with 17 bases between them. CDR3 DNA sequence: TGCGCCAGCAGTTATTTCTCTCGGGGGCTGAACACTGAAGCTTTCTTT. It translates to CASSYFSRGLNTEAFF.